Listed below are T cell receptor beta chains from one sample, sequenced in a study of T cell responses to AZD1222 COVID-19 vaccine. Libraries were prepared by immunoSEQ multiplex PCR; TCRdb keeps only in-frame clonotypes and omits some of them. The data show approximately 150,000 clones, 90% to 95% seen once. The sample in question was peripheral blood, obtained 28 days after the second AZD1222 dose. These receptors all come from an adult who received the AZD1222 COVID-19 vaccine. The CDR3 runs from the conserved cysteine through the conserved F or W. Each record gives: D gene, J gene, V gene, clone size, CDR3 protein, CDR3 DNA. D genes are given only for firm matches. The size entry is marked missing in some rows and otherwise reads once, few, many or a size class.

. | TRBJ2-5 | TRBV5-1 | . | CASSWGNLAGARQETQYF | TGCGCCAGCAGCTGGGGGAATTTAGCAGGGGCAAGACAAGAGACCCAGTACTTC
TRBD2 | TRBJ2-2 | TRBV19 | . | CASSIGLAEVKGELFF | TGTGCCAGTAGTATAGGACTAGCGGAAGTAAAGGGGGAGCTGTTTTTT
TRBD1 | TRBJ1-5 | TRBV11-2 | . | CASSSAGQGNQPQHF | TGTGCCAGCAGCTCCGCGGGACAGGGGAATCAGCCCCAGCATTTT
TRBD2 | TRBJ2-1 | TRBV9 | . | CASSVETSGKGNEQFF | TGTGCCAGCAGCGTAGAGACTAGCGGGAAAGGCAATGAGCAGTTCTTC
. | TRBJ1-1 | TRBV6-6 | . | CASTQDGGNTEAFF | TGTGCCAGCACCCAGGACGGAGGAAACACTGAAGCTTTCTTT
TRBD1 | TRBJ1-2 | TRBV7-2 | . | CASSSRDRIGYTF | TGTGCCAGCAGCTCACGGGACAGAATAGGCTACACCTTC
. | TRBJ2-1 | TRBV5-1 | . | CASSLTTETKHYNEQFF | TGCGCCAGCAGCCTAACTACCGAGACTAAACACTACAATGAGCAGTTCTTC
. | TRBJ1-6 | TRBV11-1 | few | CASSFGTDNSPLHF | TGTGCCAGCAGCTTCGGGACGGATAATTCACCCCTCCACTTT
TRBD1 | TRBJ1-1 | TRBV27 | . | CASGDRRANTEAFF | TGTGCCAGCGGGGACAGGCGAGCAAACACTGAAGCTTTCTTT
TRBD1 | TRBJ2-7 | TRBV5-6 | . | CASSSEPRQGLLVHEQYF | TGTGCCAGCAGCTCGGAACCCCGACAGGGCCTCCTAGTCCACGAGCAGTACTTC